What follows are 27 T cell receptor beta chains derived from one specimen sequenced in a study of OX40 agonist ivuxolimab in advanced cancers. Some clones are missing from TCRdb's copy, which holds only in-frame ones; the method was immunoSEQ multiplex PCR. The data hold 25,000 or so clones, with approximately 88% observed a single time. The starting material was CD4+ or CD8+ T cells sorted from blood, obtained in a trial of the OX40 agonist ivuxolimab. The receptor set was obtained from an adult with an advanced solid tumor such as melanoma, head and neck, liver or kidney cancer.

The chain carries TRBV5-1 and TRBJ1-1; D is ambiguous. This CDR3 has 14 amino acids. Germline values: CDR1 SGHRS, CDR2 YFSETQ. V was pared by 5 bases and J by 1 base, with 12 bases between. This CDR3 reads CASRARGGNTEAFF. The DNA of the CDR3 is TGCGCCAGCAGGGCGCGGGGAGGGAACACTGAAGCTTTCTTT.

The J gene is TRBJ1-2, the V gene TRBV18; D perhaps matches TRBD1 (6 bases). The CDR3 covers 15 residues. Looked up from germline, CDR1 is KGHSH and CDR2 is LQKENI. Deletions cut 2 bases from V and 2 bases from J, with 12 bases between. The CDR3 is CASSPGQGINYGYTF. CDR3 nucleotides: TGTGCCAGCTCACCAGGGCAGGGGATAAACTATGGCTACACCTTC.

The CDR3 DNA reads TGTGCCAGCAGCGTTCTCCTTGGCGGGGGGGAGCTGTTTTTT. The encoded protein is CASSVLLGGGELFF. The chain couples TRBV9 to TRBJ2-2, with a tentative D call TRBD2 (5 bases). The V and J ends lost 2 bases and 8 bases respectively, with 13 bases between them. Germline V lookup: CDR1 SGDLS, CDR2 YYNGEE. The length of the CDR3 is 14 residues.

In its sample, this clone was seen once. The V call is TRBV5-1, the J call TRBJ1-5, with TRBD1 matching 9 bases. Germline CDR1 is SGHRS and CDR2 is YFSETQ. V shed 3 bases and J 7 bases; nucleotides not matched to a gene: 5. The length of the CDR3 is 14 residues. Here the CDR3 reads CASSSGQGNQPQHF. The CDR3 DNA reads TGCGCCAGCAGCTCTGGACAGGGGAACCAGCCCCAGCATTTT.

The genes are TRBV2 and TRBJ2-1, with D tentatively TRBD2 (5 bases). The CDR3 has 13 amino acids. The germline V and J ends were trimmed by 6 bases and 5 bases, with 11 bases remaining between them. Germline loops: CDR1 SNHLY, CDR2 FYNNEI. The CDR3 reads CASSFDGNNEQFF. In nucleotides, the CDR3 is TGTGCCAGCAGCTTTGACGGGAACAATGAGCAGTTCTTC.

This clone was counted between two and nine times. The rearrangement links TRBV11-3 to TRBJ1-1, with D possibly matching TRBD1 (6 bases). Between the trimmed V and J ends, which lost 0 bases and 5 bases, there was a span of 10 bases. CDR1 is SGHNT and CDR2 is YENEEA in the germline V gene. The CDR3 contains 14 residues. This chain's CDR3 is CASSLEGGLTEAFF. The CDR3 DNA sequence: TGTGCCAGCAGCTTAGAGGGGGGGCTGACTGAAGCTTTCTTT.

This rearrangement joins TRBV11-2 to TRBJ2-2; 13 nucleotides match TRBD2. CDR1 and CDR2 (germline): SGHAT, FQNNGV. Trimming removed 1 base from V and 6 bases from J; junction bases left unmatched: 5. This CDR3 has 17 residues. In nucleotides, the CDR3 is TGTGCCAGCAGCTTAGCCCGGACTAGCGGGAGAGCCGGGGAGCTGTTTTTT. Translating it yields CASSLARTSGRAGELFF.

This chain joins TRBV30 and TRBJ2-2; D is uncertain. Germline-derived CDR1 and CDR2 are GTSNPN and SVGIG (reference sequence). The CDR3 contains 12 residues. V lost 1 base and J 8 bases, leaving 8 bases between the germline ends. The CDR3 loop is CAWSDSAGELFF. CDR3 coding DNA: TGTGCCTGGAGTGACTCGGCGGGGGAGCTGTTTTTT.

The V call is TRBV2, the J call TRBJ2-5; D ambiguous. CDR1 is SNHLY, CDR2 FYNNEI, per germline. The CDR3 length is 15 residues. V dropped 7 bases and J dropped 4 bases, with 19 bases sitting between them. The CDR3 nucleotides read TGTGCCAGCAAAAACCAGGACCAAGTATCAGAGACCCAGTACTTC. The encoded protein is CASKNQDQVSETQYF.

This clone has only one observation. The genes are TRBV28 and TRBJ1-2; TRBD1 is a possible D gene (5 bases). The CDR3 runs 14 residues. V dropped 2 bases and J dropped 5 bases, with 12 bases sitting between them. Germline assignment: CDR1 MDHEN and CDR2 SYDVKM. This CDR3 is CASSLIGQPYGYTF. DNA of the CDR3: TGTGCCAGCAGTTTAATCGGACAACCATATGGCTACACCTTC.

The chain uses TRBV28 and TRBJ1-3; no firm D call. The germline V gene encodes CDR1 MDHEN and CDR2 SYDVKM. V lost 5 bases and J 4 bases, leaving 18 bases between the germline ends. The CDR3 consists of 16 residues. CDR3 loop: CASSAAGQLEGNTIYF. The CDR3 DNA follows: TGTGCCAGCAGTGCCGCCGGGCAGTTGGAGGGAAACACCATATATTTT.

For the CDR3, the DNA is TGTGCCAGCAGCTTGGTATGGCAGGGGGCGACTGAAGCTTTCTTT. Its protein product is CASSLVWQGATEAFF. This chain links TRBV5-6 with TRBJ1-1; the match to TRBD1 covers 8 bases. The CDR3 is 15 residues long. Germline lookup yields CDR1 SGHDT and CDR2 YYEEEE. The trim removed 0 bases at V and 5 bases at J, leaving 6 bases unmatched.

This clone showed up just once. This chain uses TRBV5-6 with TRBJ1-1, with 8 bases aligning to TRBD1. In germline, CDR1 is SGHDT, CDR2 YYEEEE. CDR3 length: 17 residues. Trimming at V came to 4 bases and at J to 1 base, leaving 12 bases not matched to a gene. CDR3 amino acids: CASSVDRGTIPNTEAFF. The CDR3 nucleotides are TGTGCCAGCAGCGTCGACAGGGGTACTATTCCGAACACTGAAGCTTTCTTT.

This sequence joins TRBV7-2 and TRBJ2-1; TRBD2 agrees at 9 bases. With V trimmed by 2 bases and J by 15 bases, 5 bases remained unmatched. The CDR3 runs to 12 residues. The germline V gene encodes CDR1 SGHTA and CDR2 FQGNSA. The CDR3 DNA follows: TGTGCCAGCAGCTTACAAGGGACTAGCCTGTTCTTC. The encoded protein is CASSLQGTSLFF. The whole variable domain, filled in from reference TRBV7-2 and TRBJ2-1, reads GAGVSQSPSNKVTEKGKDVELRCDPISGHTALYWYRQSLGQGLEFLIYFQGNSAPDKSGLPSDRFSAERTGGSVSTLTIQRTQQEDSAVYLCASSLQGTSLFFGPGTRLTVL.

The CDR3 DNA follows: TGTGCCAGCAGCTTAGTAAACTCGAAGAACACCGGGGAGCTGTTTTTT. Amino acids: CASSLVNSKNTGELFF. V gene TRBV7-2 combines with J gene TRBJ2-2; D is uncertain. The CDR3 consists of 16 residues. The V end was cut by 1 base, the J end by 1 base, with 10 bases between. Germline-derived CDR1 and CDR2 are SGHTA and FQGNSA.

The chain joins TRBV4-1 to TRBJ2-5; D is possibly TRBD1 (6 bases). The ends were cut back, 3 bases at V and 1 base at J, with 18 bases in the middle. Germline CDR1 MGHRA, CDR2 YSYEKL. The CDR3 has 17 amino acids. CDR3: CASSHGTRGKGQETQYF. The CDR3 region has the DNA TGCGCCAGCAGCCATGGAACCAGGGGTAAAGGCCAAGAGACCCAGTACTTC.

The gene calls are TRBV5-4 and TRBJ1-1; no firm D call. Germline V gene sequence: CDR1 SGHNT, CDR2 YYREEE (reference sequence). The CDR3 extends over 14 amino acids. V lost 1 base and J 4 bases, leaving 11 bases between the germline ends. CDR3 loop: CASSLRLSGTEAFF. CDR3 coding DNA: TGTGCCAGCAGCTTGAGACTTTCGGGCACTGAAGCTTTCTTT.

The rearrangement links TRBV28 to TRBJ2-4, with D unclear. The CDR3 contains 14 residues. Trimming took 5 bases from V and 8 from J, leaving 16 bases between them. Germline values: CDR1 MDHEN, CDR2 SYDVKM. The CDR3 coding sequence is TGTGCCAGCAGTGGTGGTGGAGCGTCATACATTCAGTACTTC. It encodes CASSGGGASYIQYF.

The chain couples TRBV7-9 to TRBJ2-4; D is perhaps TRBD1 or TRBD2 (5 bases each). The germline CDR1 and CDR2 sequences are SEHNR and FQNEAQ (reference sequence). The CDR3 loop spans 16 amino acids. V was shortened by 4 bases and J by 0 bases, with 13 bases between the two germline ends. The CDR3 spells CASSSGAGLAKNIQYF. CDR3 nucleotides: TGTGCCAGCAGCTCCGGGGCAGGGCTAGCCAAAAACATTCAGTACTTC.

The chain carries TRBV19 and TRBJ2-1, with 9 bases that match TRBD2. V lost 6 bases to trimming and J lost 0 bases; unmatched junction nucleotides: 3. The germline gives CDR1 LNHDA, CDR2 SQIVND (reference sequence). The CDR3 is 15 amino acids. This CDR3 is CASSPTSGSYNEQFF. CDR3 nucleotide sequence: TGTGCCAGTAGCCCGACTAGCGGCTCCTACAATGAGCAGTTCTTC.

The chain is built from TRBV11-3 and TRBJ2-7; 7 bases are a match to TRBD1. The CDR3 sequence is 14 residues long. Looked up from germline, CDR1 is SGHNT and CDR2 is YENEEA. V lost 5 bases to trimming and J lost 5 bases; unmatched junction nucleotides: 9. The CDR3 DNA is TGTGCCAGCAGCCGACAGGGTTCGTTGGACGAGCAGTACTTC. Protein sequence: CASSRQGSLDEQYF.

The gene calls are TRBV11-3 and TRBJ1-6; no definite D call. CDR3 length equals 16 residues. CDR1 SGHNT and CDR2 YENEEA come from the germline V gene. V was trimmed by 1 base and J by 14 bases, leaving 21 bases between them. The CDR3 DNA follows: TGTGCCAGCAGCTTAGTTGGGGTTGGGATATTGGTGTCCCTCCACTTT. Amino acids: CASSLVGVGILVSLHF.

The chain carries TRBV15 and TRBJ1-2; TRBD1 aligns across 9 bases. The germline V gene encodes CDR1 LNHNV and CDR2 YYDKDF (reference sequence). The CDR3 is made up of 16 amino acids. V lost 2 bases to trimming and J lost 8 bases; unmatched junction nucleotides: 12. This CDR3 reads CATSRPGTGNQHGYTF. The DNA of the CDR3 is TGTGCCACCAGCAGACCCGGGACAGGGAATCAACACGGCTACACCTTC.

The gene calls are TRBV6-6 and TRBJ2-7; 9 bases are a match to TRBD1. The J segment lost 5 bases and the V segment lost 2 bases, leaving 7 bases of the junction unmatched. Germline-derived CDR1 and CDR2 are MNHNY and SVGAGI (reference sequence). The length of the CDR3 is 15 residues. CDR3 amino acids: CASSYGGTGSNEQYF. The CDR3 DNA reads TGTGCCAGCAGTTACGGTGGGACAGGGTCTAACGAGCAGTACTTC.

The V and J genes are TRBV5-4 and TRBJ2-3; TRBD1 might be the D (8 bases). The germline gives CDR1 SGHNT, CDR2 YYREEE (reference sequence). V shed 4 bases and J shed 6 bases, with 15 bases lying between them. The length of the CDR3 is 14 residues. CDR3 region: CASSTDRGGDTQYF. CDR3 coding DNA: TGTGCCAGCAGCACAGACAGGGGAGGGGATACGCAGTATTTT.

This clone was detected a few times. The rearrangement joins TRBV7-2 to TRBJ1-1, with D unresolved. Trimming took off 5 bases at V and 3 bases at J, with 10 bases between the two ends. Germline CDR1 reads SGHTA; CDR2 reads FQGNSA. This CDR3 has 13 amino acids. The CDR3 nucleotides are TGTGCCAGCAGCCGAAGGACGGACACTGAAGCTTTCTTT. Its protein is CASSRRTDTEAFF.

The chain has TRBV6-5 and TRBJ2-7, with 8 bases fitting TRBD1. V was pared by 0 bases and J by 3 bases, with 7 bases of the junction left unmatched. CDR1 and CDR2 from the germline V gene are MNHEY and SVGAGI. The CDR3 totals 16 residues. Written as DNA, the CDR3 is TGTGCCAGCAGTTACTCGCCGGACAGGGAAGGCTACGAGCAGTACTTC. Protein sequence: CASSYSPDREGYEQYF.